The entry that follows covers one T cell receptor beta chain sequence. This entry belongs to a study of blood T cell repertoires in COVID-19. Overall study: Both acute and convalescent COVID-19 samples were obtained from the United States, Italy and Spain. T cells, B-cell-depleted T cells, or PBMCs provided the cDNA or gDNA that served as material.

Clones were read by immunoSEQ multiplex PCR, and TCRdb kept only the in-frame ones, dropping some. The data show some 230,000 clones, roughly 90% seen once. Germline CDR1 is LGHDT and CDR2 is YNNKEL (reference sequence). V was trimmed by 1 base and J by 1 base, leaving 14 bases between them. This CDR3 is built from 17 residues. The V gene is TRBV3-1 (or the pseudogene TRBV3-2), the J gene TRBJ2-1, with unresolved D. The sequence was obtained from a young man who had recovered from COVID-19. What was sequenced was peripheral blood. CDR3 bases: TGTGCCAGCAGCCAAGGTGGTTTATTAGTATCCTACAATGAGCAGTTCTTC. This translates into CASSQGGLLVSYNEQFF.